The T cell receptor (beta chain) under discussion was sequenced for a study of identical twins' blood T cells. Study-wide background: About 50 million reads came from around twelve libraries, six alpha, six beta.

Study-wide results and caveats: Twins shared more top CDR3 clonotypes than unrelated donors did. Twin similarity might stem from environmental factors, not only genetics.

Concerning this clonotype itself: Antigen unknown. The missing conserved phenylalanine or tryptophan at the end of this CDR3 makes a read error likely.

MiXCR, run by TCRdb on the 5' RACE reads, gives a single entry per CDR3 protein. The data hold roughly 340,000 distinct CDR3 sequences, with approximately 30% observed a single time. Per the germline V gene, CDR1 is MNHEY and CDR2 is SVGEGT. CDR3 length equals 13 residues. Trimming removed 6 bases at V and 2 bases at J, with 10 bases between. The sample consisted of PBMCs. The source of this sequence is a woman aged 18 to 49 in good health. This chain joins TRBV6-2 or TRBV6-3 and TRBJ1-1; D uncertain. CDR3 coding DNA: TGTGCCAGCAGCTTTACGGGAAACACTGAAGCTTTCCTT. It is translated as CASSFTGNTEAFL.